Listed here are 8 T cell receptor beta chains from one sample, sequenced in a study of blood T cells in healthy people across ages. The authors ran a second PCR of about 7 to 12 cycles using a sample-barcoded 5' primer and a J-beta primer mix. TCRdb processed the 5' RACE reads anew with MiXCR; each CDR3 protein has one entry. Of 780,000 or so distinct CDR3 sequences in the sample, about 55% were seen once. Sequencing was done on a sample of blood. Receptors originate from an older man in good health.

This chain connects TRBV20-1 to TRBJ1-6; 9 bases line up with TRBD1. The V gene's germline CDR1 is DFQATT and CDR2 SNEGSKA (reference sequence). The V segment lost 0 bases and the J segment 5 bases; nucleotides outside the gene matches: 8. This CDR3 is built from 17 residues. The CDR3, as DNA: TGCAGTGCTAGAGACCCGGACAGGGGACCAAATAATTCACCCCTCCACTTT. Protein: CSARDPDRGPNNSPLHF.

This clonotype was recorded at least ten times. The genes are TRBV13 and TRBJ2-7; D might be TRBD2 (5 bases). The V end lost 1 base, the J end lost 2 bases, and 6 bases lay between the germline ends. CDR1 and CDR2 (germline): PRHDT, FYEKMQ (reference sequence). The CDR3 sequence is 13 residues long. The CDR3 loop reads CASSLDGAYEQYF. The CDR3, as DNA: TGTGCCAGCAGCTTAGACGGGGCCTACGAGCAGTACTTC.

This clonotype was observed a few times. The V call is TRBV7-3, the J call TRBJ2-6; 9 bases align to TRBD2. With V trimmed by 5 bases and J by 0 bases, 14 bases remained unmatched. CDR3 length equals 20 residues. CDR1 SGHTA and CDR2 FQGTGA come from the germline V gene. The CDR3 nucleotides are TGTGCCAGCAGCCCCAGGGCGGTGACTAGCGGTAACTCTGGGGCCAACGTCCTGACTTTC. Protein sequence: CASSPRAVTSGNSGANVLTF.

This clonotype appeared a single time. This rearrangement joins TRBV12-3 or TRBV12-4 to TRBJ1-2; D is uncertain. The CDR3 has 12 residues. Trimming stripped 4 bases from V and 8 bases from J, with 11 bases between. The CDR3 DNA reads as TGTGCCAGCAGTTGGGGTCTGGGGGGCTACACCTTC. Its protein is CASSWGLGGYTF.

The chain recombines TRBV15 with TRBJ2-7; tentatively, D is TRBD1 or TRBD2 (6 bases each). Trimming cost V 0 bases and J 2 bases, with 8 bases left between them. This CDR3 contains 14 residues. Germline-derived CDR1 and CDR2 are LNHNV and YYDKDF (reference sequence). Here the CDR3 reads CATSRERGPYEQYF. CDR3 DNA sequence: TGTGCCACCAGCAGAGAACGGGGGCCCTACGAGCAGTACTTC.

V is TRBV3-1 and J is TRBJ2-5; D not resolved. From germline, CDR1 is LGHDT and CDR2 YNNKEL (reference sequence). Trimming stripped 5 bases from V and 2 bases from J, with 12 bases between. This CDR3 comprises 14 residues. The CDR3 nucleotides are TGTGCCAGCAGCTACCCCGGGTCACAAGAGACCCAGTACTTC. It specifies CASSYPGSQETQYF.

The gene calls are TRBV4-2 and TRBJ2-7; D is undetermined. Per germline, CDR1 LGHNA and CDR2 YNFKEQ. Deletions cut 1 base from V and 7 bases from J, with 8 bases between. The CDR3 contains 12 residues. The DNA of the CDR3 is TGTGCCAGCAGCCAAGGGGCGGAAGAGCAGTACTTC. Encoded protein: CASSQGAEEQYF.

This clonotype was seen a handful of times. The J gene is TRBJ1-4, the V gene TRBV28; 7 bases are a match to TRBD1. The CDR3 runs 16 residues. The V and J ends lost 4 bases and 10 bases, in that order; junction bases with no gene match: 15. The germline gives CDR1 MDHEN, CDR2 SYDVKM. CDR3 residues: CASSSSTGTVNTKLFF. Here the CDR3 DNA reads TGTGCCAGCAGTTCCTCCACCGGGACAGTCAATACAAAACTGTTTTTT.